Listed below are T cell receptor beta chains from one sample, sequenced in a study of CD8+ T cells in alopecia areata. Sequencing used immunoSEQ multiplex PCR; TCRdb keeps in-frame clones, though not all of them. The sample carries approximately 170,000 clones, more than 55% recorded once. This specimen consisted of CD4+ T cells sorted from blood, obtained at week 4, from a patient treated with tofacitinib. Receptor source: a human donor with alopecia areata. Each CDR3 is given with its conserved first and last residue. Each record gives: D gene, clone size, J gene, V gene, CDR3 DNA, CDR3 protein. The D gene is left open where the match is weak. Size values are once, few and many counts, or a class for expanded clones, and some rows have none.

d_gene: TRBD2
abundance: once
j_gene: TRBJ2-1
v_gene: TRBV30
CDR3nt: TGTGCCTGGAGTGTAGCTTGGCCTAGCGGGAACAATGAGCAGTTCTTC
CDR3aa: CAWSVAWPSGNNEQFF

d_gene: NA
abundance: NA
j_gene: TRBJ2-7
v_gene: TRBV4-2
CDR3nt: TGTGCCAGCAGCCAAGACCTGGGTCTACGATCCTACGAGCAGTACTTC
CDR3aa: CASSQDLGLRSYEQYF

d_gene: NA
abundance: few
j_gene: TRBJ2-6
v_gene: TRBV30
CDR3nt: TGTGCCTGGCAGGGCTCTGGGGCCAACGTCCTGACTTTC
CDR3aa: CAWQGSGANVLTF

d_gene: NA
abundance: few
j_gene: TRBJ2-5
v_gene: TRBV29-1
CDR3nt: TGCAGCGTTGAAAGGGGAGAGACCCAGTACTTC
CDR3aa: CSVERGETQYF

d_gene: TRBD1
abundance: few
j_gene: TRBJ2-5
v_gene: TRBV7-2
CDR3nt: TGTGCCAGTGGGAGACAGGGGATGGGAGAGACCCAGTACTTC
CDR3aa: CASGRQGMGETQYF

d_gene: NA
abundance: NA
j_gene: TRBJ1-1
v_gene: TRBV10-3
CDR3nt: TGTGCCATCAGTACTGGGGGGGCCATGAACACTGAAGCTTTCTTT
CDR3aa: CAISTGGAMNTEAFF

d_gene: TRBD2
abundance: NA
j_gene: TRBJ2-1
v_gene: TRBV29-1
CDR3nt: TGCAGCGCCGACCTAGCGGGAGGGAGAATGTCCTACAATGAGCAGTTCTTC
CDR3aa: CSADLAGGRMSYNEQFF

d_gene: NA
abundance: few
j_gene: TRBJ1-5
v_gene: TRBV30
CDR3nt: TGTGCCTGGAGTCCCCGGACCAGTCAGCCCCAGCATTTT
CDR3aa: CAWSPRTSQPQHF

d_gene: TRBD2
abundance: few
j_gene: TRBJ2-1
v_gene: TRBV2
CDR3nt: TGTGCCAGCAGTGGCGGGAGGGCCCTGAATGAGCAGTTCTTC
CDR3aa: CASSGGRALNEQFF

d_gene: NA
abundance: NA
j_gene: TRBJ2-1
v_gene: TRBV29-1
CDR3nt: TGCAGCGTTGGGGCGGGGTACAATGAGCAGTTCTTC
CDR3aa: CSVGAGYNEQFF

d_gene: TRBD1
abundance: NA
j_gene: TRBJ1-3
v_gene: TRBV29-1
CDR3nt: TGCAGCGGTACAGGGGGCCTCTCTGGAAACACCATATATTTT
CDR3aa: CSGTGGLSGNTIYF

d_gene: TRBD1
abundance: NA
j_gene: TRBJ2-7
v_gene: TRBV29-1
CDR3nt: TGCAGCGTTGCACAGGGGGCGGGGGAGCAGTACTTC
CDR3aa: CSVAQGAGEQYF

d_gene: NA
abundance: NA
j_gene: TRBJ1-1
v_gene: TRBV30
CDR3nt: TGTGCCTGGACAATGGGCTTGAACACTGAAGCTTTCTTT
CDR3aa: CAWTMGLNTEAFF

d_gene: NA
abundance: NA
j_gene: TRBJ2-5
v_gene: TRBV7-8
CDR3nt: TGTGCCAGCAGCCCGGCGGGTCGGGGAGAGACCCAGTACTTC
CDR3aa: CASSPAGRGETQYF

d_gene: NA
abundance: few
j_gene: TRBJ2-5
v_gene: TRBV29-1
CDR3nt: TGCAGCGGTAGACAGTACCAAGAGACCCAGTACTTC
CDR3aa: CSGRQYQETQYF

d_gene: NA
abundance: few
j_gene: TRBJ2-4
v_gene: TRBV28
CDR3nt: TGTGCCAGCAGTCGCGACACAAACATTCAGTACTTC
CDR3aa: CASSRDTNIQYF

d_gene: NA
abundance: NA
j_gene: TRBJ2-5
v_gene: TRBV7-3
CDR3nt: TGTGCCAGCAGCCCCGGCACAGAAGAGACCCAGTACTTC
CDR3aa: CASSPGTEETQYF

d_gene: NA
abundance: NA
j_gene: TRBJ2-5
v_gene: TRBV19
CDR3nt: TGTGCCAGTAGTACTCGTGGTGGTCCGGAGACCCAGTACTTC
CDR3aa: CASSTRGGPETQYF

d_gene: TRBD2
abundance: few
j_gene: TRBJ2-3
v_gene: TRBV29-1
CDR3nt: TGCAGCGTCGGATTCCGGGGTAGCGGGATAATCACAGATACGCAGTATTTT
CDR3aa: CSVGFRGSGIITDTQYF

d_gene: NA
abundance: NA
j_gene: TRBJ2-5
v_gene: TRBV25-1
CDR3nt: TGTGCCAGCATTCAAGAGACCCAGTACTTC
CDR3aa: CASIQETQYF

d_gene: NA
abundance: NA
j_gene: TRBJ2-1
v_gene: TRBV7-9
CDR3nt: TGTGCCAGCAGCCACCGATACAATGAGCAGTTCTTC
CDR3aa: CASSHRYNEQFF

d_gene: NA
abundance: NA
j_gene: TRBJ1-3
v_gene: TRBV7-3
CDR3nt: TGTGCCAGCAGCTTATCGTCTTCCATGGGAAACACCATATATTTT
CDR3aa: CASSLSSSMGNTIYF

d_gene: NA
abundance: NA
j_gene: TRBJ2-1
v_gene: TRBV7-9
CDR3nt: TGTGCCAGCAGCCAGATCTGGGGGCAGTTCTTC
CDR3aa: CASSQIWGQFF

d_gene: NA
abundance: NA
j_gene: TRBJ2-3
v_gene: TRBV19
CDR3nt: TGTGCCAGTAGTATTGGCACAACGGATACGCAGTATTTT
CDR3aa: CASSIGTTDTQYF

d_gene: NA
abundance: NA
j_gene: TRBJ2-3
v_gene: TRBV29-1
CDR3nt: TGCAGCGTTGAGGGGGGCTCCGGCACAGATACGCAGTATTTT
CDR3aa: CSVEGGSGTDTQYF

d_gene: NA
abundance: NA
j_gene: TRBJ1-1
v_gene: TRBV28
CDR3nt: TGTGCCAGCAGCCTATCTACAGGGAACACTGAAGCTTTCTTT
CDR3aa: CASSLSTGNTEAFF

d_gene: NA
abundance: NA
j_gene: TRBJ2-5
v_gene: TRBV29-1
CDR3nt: TGCAGCGTAGGAAGGGCACAAGAGACCCAGTACTTC
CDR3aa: CSVGRAQETQYF

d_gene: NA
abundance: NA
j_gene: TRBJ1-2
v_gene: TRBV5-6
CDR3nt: TGTGCCAGCAGAGTTACAGGGTTCGATGGCTACACCTTC
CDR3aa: CASRVTGFDGYTF

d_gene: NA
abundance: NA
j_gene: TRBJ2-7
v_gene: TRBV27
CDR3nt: TGTGCCAGCAGTACCCTCGGGGGCACTACCTACGAGCAGTACTTC
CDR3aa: CASSTLGGTTYEQYF

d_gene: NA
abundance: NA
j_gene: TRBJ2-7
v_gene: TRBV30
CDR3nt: TGTGCCTGGAATAGCCACAGCCTGGGGGAGCAGTACTTC
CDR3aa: CAWNSHSLGEQYF

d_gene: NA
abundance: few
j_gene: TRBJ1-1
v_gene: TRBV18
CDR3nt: TGTGCCAGCTCACCCATGATGAACACTGAAGCTTTCTTT
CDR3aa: CASSPMMNTEAFF

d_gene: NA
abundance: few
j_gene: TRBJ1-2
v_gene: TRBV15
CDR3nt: TGTGCCACCAGCAGAGATTTTTTTAGTGGACGACCACCGGGCTACACCTTC
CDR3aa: CATSRDFFSGRPPGYTF

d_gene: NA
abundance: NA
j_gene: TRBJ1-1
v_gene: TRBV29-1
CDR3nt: TGCAGCGTTGACGGGTTGACAATGAACACTGAAGCTTTCTTT
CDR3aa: CSVDGLTMNTEAFF

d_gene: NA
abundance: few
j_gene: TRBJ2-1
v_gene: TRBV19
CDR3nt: TGTGCCAGTAGTCTGCAGGGGGGATTCTACAATGAGCAGTTCTTC
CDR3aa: CASSLQGGFYNEQFF

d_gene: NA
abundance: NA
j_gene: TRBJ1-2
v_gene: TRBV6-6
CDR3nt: TGTGCCAGCAGTATGGGGCTTGGCTACACCTTC
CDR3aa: CASSMGLGYTF

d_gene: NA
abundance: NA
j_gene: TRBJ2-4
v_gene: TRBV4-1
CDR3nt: TGCGCCAGCAGCCAAGGGCACACGGGAGCGGCCAAAAACATTCAGTACTTC
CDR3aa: CASSQGHTGAAKNIQYF

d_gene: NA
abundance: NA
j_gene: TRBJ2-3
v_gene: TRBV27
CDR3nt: TGTGCCAGTCGGAGGGGGGCGGCAGATACGCAGTATTTT
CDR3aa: CASRRGAADTQYF

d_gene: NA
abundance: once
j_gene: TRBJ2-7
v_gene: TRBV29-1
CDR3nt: TGCAGCGTTGCCCATAGGACAAATTCCTACGAGCAGTACTTC
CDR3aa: CSVAHRTNSYEQYF

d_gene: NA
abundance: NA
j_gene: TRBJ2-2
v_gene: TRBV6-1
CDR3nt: TGTGCCAGCAGTGAAGCAGGCAGCTCCTACACCTGGGCCGGGGAGCTGTTTTTT
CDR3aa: CASSEAGSSYTWAGELFF

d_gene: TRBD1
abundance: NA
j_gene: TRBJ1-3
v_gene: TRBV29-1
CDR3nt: TGCAGCGTTGCCGGGACAGGGGGCAAATACGACTCTGGAAACACCATATATTTT
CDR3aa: CSVAGTGGKYDSGNTIYF

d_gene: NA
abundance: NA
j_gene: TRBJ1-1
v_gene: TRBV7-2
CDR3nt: TGTGCCAGCAGCCCCACAGTGGGACTACGGTCTGAAGCTTTCTTT
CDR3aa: CASSPTVGLRSEAFF

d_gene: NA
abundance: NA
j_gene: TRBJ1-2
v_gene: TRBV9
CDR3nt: TGTGCCAGCAGCGTTGAAGGTCAGAACTATGGCTACACCTTC
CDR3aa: CASSVEGQNYGYTF

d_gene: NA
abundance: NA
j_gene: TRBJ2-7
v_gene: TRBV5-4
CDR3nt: TGTGCCAGCAGCTTCAGACAGGACCTAGGTTACGAGCAGTACTTC
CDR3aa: CASSFRQDLGYEQYF

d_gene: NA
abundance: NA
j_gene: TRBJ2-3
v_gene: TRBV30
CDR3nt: TGTGCCTGGGCCATACTCCTTGCAGATACGCAGTATTTT
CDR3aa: CAWAILLADTQYF

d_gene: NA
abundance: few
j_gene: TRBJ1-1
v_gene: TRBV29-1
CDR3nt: TGCAGCACGGCACAGAAACAAGGCACTGAAGCTTTCTTT
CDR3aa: CSTAQKQGTEAFF

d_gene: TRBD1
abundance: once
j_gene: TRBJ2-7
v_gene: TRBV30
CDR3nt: TGTGCCTGGAGCGGACAGGGCTACGAGCAGTACTTC
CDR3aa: CAWSGQGYEQYF

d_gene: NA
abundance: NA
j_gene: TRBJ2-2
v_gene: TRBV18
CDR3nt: TGTGCCAGCGCAAGCGGAGGGCGAAACACCGGGGAGCTGTTTTTT
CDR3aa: CASASGGRNTGELFF

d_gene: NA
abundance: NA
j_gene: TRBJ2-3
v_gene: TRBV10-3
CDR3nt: TGTGCCATCAGACCCCTTCTGGCGGCAGATACGCAGTATTTT
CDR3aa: CAIRPLLAADTQYF

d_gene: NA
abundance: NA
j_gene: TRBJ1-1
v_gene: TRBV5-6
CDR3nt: TGTGCCAGCAGCTTTGCGACTGAAGCTTTCTTT
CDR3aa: CASSFATEAFF

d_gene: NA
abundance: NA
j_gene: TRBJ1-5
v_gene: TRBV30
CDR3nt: TGTGCCTGGAGTGTACTAGGTGACAGTCAGCCCCAGCATTTT
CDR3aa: CAWSVLGDSQPQHF

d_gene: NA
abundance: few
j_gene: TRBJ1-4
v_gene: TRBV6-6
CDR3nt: TGTGCCAGCAGTTTACCCAGGGGCGAAAAACTGTTTTTT
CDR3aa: CASSLPRGEKLFF

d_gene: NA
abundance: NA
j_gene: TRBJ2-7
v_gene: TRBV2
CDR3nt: TGTGCCAGCAGTGTTAGCCACTACGAGCAGTACTTC
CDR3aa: CASSVSHYEQYF

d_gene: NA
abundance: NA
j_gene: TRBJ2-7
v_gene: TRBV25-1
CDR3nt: TGTGCCAGCAGTGATAGGGGTCTAACCTACGAGCAGTACTTC
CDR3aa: CASSDRGLTYEQYF

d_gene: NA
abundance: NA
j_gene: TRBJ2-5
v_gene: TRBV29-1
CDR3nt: TGCAGCGTTGAAGATCTTTACTCCGTTGAGACCCAGTACTTC
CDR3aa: CSVEDLYSVETQYF

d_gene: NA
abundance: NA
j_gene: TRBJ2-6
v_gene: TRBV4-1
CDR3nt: TGCGCCAGCAGCCAAGATCGCGGCAGCAGCTCTGGGGCCAACGTCCTGACTTTC
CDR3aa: CASSQDRGSSSGANVLTF

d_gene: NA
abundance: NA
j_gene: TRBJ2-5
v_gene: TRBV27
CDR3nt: TGTGCCAGCAGTGTCTCTCAGACGGGAGAGACCCAGTACTTC
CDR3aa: CASSVSQTGETQYF

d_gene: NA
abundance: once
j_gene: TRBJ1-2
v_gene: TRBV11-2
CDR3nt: TGTGCCAGCAGCGCAGGGTACTATGGCTACACCTTC
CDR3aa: CASSAGYYGYTF

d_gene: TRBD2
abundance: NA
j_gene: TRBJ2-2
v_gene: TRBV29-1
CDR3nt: TGCAGCGTTGAAGAATCGGCGGGAGGGGTCGGGGAGCTGTTTTTT
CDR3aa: CSVEESAGGVGELFF

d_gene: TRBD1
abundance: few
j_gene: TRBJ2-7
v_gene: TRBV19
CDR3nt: TGTGCCAGTAGTACGAACTGGAGGGGGACAGGCGGACAGTACTTC
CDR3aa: CASSTNWRGTGGQYF

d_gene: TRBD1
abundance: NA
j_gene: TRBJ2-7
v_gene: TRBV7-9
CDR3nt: TGTGCCAGCAGCCACCCAGGGGGCGACGAGCAGTACTTC
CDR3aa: CASSHPGGDEQYF